This TCR beta chain was found in a study of regulatory T cells in long-lasting Graves disease. The time point here: newly diagnosed GD, antithyroid drugs for less than 3 months. The TCR library was prepared using RNA isolated from PBMCs. Per the germline V gene, CDR1 is MNHNS and CDR2 is SASEGT. The ends lost 3 bases at V and 5 bases at J; junction bases unmatched: 1. The CDR3 consists of 14 residues. Building of the TCR beta libraries involved iRepertoire HTBI primers and Arm-PCR of CDR3 regions. TCRdb used MiXCR to reprocess the multiplex PCR reads, holding one entry per CDR3 protein. This table has 250,000 to 300,000 distinct CDR3 sequences, 15% to 20% appearing once. The sample also formed part of further work on T cells in Graves' hyperthyroidism and ophthalmopathy.

This sequence joins TRBV6-1 and TRBJ2-7, with 13 bases lining up with TRBD2. Sequences were derived from peripheral blood mononuclear cells (PBMCs), sampled at new diagnosis, from a patient treated with antithyroid drugs. This clonotype originated in a woman aged 25 to 39 with Graves disease. The DNA of the CDR3 is TGTGCCAGCAGTGACGGACTAGCGGGGGACGAGCAGTACTTC. Protein: CASSDGLAGDEQYF.